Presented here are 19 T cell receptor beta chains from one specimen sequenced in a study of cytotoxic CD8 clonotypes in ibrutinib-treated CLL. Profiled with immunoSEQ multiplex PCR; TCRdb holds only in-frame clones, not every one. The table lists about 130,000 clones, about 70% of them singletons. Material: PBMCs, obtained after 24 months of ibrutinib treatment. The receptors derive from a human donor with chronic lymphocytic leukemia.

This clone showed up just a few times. CDR3 sequence: CASSSWTASNQPQHF. The DNA of the CDR3 is TGTGCCAGCAGCTCCTGGACCGCTAGCAATCAGCCCCAGCATTTT. The V and J genes are TRBV7-2 and TRBJ1-5; no clear D gene. Germline values: CDR1 SGHTA, CDR2 FQGNSA. There are 15 residues in the CDR3. With 4 bases removed from V and 0 bases from J, the gap between germline ends came to 10 bases.

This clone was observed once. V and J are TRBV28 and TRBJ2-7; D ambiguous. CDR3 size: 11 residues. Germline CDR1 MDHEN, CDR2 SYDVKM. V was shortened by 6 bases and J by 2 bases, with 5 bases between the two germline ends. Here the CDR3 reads CASRSTYEQYF. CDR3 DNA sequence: TGTGCCAGCAGGTCAACCTACGAGCAGTACTTC.

The CDR3 loop is CASSLEGVNTEAFF. The CDR3 DNA is TGCGCCAGCAGCTTGGAGGGGGTGAACACTGAAGCTTTCTTT. The rearrangement uses TRBV5-1 and TRBJ1-1, with D tentatively TRBD1 (6 bases). CDR1 is SGHRS and CDR2 is YFSETQ in the germline V gene. With 0 bases removed from V and 0 bases from J, the gap between germline ends came to 6 bases. The CDR3 runs to 14 residues.

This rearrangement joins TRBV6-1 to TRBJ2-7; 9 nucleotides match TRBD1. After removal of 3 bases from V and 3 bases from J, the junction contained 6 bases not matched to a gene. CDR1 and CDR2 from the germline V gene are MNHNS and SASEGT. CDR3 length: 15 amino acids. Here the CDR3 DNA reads TGTGCCAGCAGTGACCCGGGACAGGGTGACTACGAGCAGTACTTC. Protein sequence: CASSDPGQGDYEQYF.

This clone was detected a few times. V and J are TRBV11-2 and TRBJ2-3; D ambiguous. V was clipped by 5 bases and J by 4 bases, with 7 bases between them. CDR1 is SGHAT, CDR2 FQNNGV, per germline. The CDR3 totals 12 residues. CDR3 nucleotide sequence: TGTGCCAGCAGCGGGTCTTCAGATACGCAGTATTTT. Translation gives CASSGSSDTQYF.

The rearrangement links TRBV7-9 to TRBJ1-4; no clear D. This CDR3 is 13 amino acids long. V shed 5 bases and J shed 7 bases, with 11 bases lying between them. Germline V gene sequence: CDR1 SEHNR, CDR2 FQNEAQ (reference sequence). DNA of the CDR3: TGTGCCAGCAGCGTGAACGCTGGTGAAAAACTGTTTTTT. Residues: CASSVNAGEKLFF.

The CDR3 loop reads CAWSGLGQTQYF. In DNA form, the CDR3 reads TGTGCCTGGAGTGGCTTAGGGCAGACCCAGTACTTC. The genes are TRBV30 and TRBJ2-5; D gene uncertain. Between the trimmed V and J ends, which lost 1 base and 6 bases, there was a span of 9 bases. Germline V lookup: CDR1 GTSNPN, CDR2 SVGIG (reference sequence). The CDR3 spans 12 residues.

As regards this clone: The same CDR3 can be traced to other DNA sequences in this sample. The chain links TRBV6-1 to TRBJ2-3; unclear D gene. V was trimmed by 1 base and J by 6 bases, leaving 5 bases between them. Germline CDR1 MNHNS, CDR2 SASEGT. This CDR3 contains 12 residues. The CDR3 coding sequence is TGTGCCAGCAGTGAAGTTGGGGATACGCAGTATTTT. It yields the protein CASSEVGDTQYF.

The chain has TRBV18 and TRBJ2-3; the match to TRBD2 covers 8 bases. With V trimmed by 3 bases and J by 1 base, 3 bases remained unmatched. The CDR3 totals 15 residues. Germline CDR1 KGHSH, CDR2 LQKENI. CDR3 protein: CASSPGLGGTDTQYF. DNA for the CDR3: TGTGCCAGCTCACCGGGACTAGGTGGCACAGATACGCAGTATTTT.

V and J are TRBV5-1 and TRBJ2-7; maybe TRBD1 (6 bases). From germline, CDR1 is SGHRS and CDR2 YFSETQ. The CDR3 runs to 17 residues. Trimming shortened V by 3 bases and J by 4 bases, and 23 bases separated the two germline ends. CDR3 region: CASSWGSHRDGQYEQYF. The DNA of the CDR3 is TGCGCCAGCAGCTGGGGGTCCCACAGGGATGGCCAGTACGAGCAGTACTTC.

The chain's CDR3 is CASKRTGDFSYEQYF. The CDR3 coding sequence is TGTGCCAGCAAAAGGACAGGGGACTTCTCCTACGAGCAGTACTTC. This chain joins TRBV6-5 and TRBJ2-7; the match to TRBD1 covers 9 bases. Per the germline V gene, CDR1 is MNHEY and CDR2 is SVGAGI. This CDR3 region has 15 residues. The trim removed 7 bases at V and 0 bases at J, leaving 7 bases unmatched.

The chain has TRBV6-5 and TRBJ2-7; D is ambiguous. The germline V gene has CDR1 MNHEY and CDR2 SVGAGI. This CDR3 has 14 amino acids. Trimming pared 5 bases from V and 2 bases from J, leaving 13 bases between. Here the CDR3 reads CASSNAGHPYEQYF. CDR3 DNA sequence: TGTGCCAGCAGTAACGCCGGGCACCCCTACGAGCAGTACTTC.

The CDR3 nucleotides are TGCGCCAGCAGCCCCCTGGGAGTCTACGAGCAGTACTTC. Translation gives CASSPLGVYEQYF. The chain combines TRBV5-1 with TRBJ2-7, with a tentative D call TRBD2 (5 bases). Germline V gene sequence: CDR1 SGHRS, CDR2 YFSETQ. The CDR3 covers 13 residues. Between the trimmed V and J ends, which lost 4 bases and 3 bases, there was a span of 11 bases. Full variable domain (remainder filled in from reference TRBV5-1 and TRBJ2-7): KAGVTQTPRYLIKTRGQQVTLSCSPISGHRSVSWYQQTPGQGLQFLFEYFSETQRNKGNFPGRFSGRQFSNSRSEMNVSTLELGDSALYLCASSPLGVYEQYFGPGTRLTVT.

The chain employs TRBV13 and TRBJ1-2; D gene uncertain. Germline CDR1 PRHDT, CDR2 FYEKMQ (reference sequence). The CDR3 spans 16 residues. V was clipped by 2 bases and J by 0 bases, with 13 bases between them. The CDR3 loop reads CASSLILQLSNYGYTF. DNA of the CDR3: TGTGCCAGCAGCTTAATCTTACAACTCTCTAACTATGGCTACACCTTC.

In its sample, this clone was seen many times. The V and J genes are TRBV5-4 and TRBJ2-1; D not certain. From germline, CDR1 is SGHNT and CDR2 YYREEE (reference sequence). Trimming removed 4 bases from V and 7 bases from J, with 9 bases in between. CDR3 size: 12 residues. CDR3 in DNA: TGTGCCAGCAGCCTGGACGGGAATGAGCAGTTCTTC. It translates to CASSLDGNEQFF.

This CDR3 is CASALAGFTGELFF. The CDR3 DNA reads TGTGCCAGCGCTCTAGCGGGATTCACCGGGGAGCTGTTTTTT. This chain links TRBV27 with TRBJ2-2, with TRBD2 matching 9 bases. This CDR3 has 14 residues. V shed 8 bases and J 4 bases; nucleotides not matched to a gene: 5. CDR1 and CDR2 (germline): MNHEY, SMNVEV (reference sequence).

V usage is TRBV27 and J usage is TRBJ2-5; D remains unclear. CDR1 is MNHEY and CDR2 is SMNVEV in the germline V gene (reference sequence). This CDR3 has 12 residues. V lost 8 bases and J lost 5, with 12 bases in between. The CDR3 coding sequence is TGTGCCAGCGGTCGGCGTCTGGAGACCCAGTACTTC. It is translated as CASGRRLETQYF.

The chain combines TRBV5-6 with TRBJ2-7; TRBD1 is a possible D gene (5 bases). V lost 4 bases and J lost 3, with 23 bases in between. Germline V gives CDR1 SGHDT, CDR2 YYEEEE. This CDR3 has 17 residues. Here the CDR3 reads CASSLLTDGPHRYEQYF. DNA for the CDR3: TGTGCCAGCAGCCTTTTGACAGACGGGCCCCATCGCTACGAGCAGTACTTC.

CDR3 sequence: CSVAGTSEHNEQFF. The CDR3 DNA is TGCAGCGTGGCAGGGACTAGCGAGCACAATGAGCAGTTCTTC. This chain uses TRBV29-1 with TRBJ2-1; 10 positions agree with TRBD2. CDR1 and CDR2 from the germline V gene are SQVTM and ANQGSEA. The CDR3 is made up of 14 amino acids. V shed 6 bases and J 5 bases; nucleotides not matched to a gene: 7.